Sequencing of this TCR beta chain was carried out in a study of blood T cell repertoires in COVID-19. With 3 bases clipped from V and 5 bases from J, the junction kept 8 bases outside the gene matches. The CDR3 loop spans 16 amino acids. The V gene's germline CDR1 is SGHVS and CDR2 FQNEAQ. In the original workflow: Reference gene primer amplification yielded estimated nucleated cell counts. Repertoires were generated with immunoSEQ multiplex PCR, while TCRdb's copy carries only in-frame clones and drops some. V, J and clone size were drawn from that table, and D and trimming were deduced from the DNA. This sample yields more than 200,000 clones, of which approximately 88% are seen a single time; around 30% belongs to the top ten.

The chain combines TRBV7-8 with TRBJ2-5; 11 nucleotides line up with TRBD2. Sequences were obtained from peripheral blood. This TCR came from a man between 40 and 49 years old with acute or convalescent COVID-19. CDR3 DNA sequence: TGTGCCAGCAGCTTTATATCACTAGCGGGAGCGGAGACCCAGTACTTC. It is translated as CASSFISLAGAETQYF.